One sample yielded the 10 T cell receptor beta chains listed below, sequenced in a study of cytomegalovirus exposure and HLA in healthy donors. Assay used: immunoSEQ multiplex PCR; TCRdb lists only in-frame clones, some missing. The data contain 97,000 or so clones, roughly nine tenths of them seen just once; the ten biggest clones take up under 6.5%. Sequencing used PBMCs. Receptors originate from a man aged 18 to 29 in good health and CMV-seropositive.

The chain has TRBV19 and TRBJ2-3, with 11 bases matching TRBD2. Germline-derived CDR1 and CDR2 are LNHDA and SQIVND (reference sequence). The CDR3 runs 18 residues. With 6 bases clipped from V and 1 base from J, the junction kept 12 bases outside the gene matches. CDR3 nucleotides: TGTGCCAGTAGCAGCAGATACCTAGCGGGGGGCGGCACAGATACGCAGTATTTT. This gives the protein CASSSRYLAGGGTDTQYF.

This sequence joins TRBV19 and TRBJ1-4; 8 bases are a match to TRBD1. The length of the CDR3 is 16 residues. From germline, CDR1 is LNHDA and CDR2 SQIVND (reference sequence). V shed 3 bases, J shed 6 bases, and the junction held 9 bases outside the gene matches. The CDR3 loop reads CASSILMTGVYEKLFF. For the CDR3, the DNA is TGTGCCAGTAGTATCCTAATGACAGGGGTTTATGAAAAACTGTTTTTT.

The CDR3 loop reads CASSSGQGIGETQYF. The DNA of the CDR3 is TGTGCCAGCAGTAGCGGACAGGGGATTGGAGAGACCCAGTACTTC. This chain uses TRBV6-5 with TRBJ2-5; 9 nucleotides match TRBD1. V lost 5 bases to trimming and J lost 4 bases; unmatched junction nucleotides: 8. CDR1 is MNHEY, CDR2 SVGAGI, per germline. This CDR3 region has 15 residues.

This rearrangement joins TRBV19 to TRBJ1-5; unclear D gene. The germline CDR1 and CDR2 sequences are LNHDA and SQIVND (reference sequence). Trimming took off 2 bases at V and 0 bases at J, with 8 bases between the two ends. The CDR3 runs to 15 residues. The CDR3 DNA reads TGTGCCAGTAGTATATGGAGCTATAGCAATCAGCCCCAGCATTTT. Its protein is CASSIWSYSNQPQHF.

This clone was detected only a few times. V gene TRBV7-3 combines with J gene TRBJ2-1; TRBD2 matches 11 bases. CDR1 and CDR2 (germline): SGHTA, FQGTGA. J was trimmed by 12 bases and V by 0 bases; bases with no gene match: 4. CDR3 length: 14 amino acids. The CDR3 loop reads CASSLTTSGGLQFF. The CDR3 nucleotides read TGTGCCAGCAGCTTAACTACTAGCGGGGGCCTGCAGTTCTTC. The entire variable domain, with the rest obtained from reference TRBV7-3 and TRBJ2-1, is as follows: GAGVSQTPSNKVTEKGKYVELRCDPISGHTALYWYRQSLGQGPEFLIYFQGTGAADDSGLPNDRFFAVRPEGSVSTLKIQRTERGDSAVYLCASSLTTSGGLQFFGPGTRLTVL.

This clone was recorded only once. The rearrangement joins TRBV11-3 to TRBJ2-7; D is perhaps TRBD1 (5 bases). Germline V CDR1 and CDR2: SGHNT, YENEEA. This CDR3 has 13 residues. The V end lost 2 bases, the J end lost 3 bases, and 8 bases lay between the germline ends. CDR3 coding DNA: TGTGCCAGCAGCTTACACAGGAGCTACGAGCAGTACTTC. This translates into CASSLHRSYEQYF.

V usage is TRBV6-5 and J usage is TRBJ1-3; a possible D gene is TRBD1 (5 bases). Per germline, CDR1 MNHEY and CDR2 SVGAGI. The CDR3 has 15 residues. V was pared by 5 bases and J by 2 bases, with 13 bases between. The CDR3 spells CASSTTTGAGNTIYF. In DNA, the CDR3 is TGTGCCAGCAGTACGACGACGGGGGCTGGAAACACCATATATTTT.

In DNA, the CDR3 is TGTGCCAGCAGTCAGGGACAGGTCTACGAGCAGTACTTC. Translation: CASSQGQVYEQYF. The chain recombines TRBV6-1 with TRBJ2-7; 8 bases fit TRBD1. This CDR3 region has 13 residues. V shed 5 bases, J shed 3 bases, and the junction held 3 bases outside the gene matches. Germline-derived CDR1 and CDR2 are MNHNS and SASEGT.

The chain has TRBV7-2 and TRBJ2-3, with no clear D. The V end was cut by 3 bases, the J end by 6 bases, with 10 bases between. This CDR3 has 13 amino acids. Germline CDR1 SGHTA, CDR2 FQGNSA. The CDR3 DNA follows: TGTGCCAGCAGCTTTCGGAGTTCGGATACGCAGTATTTT. Translation: CASSFRSSDTQYF.

V is TRBV10-3 and J is TRBJ1-5; 7 bases match TRBD1. With V trimmed by 0 bases and J by 6 bases, 8 bases remained unmatched. The CDR3 totals 16 residues. Per the germline V gene, CDR1 is ENHRY and CDR2 is SYGVKD. This CDR3 is CAISESRQGERQPQHF. CDR3 DNA: TGTGCCATCAGTGAGTCTCGACAGGGCGAGCGTCAGCCCCAGCATTTT.